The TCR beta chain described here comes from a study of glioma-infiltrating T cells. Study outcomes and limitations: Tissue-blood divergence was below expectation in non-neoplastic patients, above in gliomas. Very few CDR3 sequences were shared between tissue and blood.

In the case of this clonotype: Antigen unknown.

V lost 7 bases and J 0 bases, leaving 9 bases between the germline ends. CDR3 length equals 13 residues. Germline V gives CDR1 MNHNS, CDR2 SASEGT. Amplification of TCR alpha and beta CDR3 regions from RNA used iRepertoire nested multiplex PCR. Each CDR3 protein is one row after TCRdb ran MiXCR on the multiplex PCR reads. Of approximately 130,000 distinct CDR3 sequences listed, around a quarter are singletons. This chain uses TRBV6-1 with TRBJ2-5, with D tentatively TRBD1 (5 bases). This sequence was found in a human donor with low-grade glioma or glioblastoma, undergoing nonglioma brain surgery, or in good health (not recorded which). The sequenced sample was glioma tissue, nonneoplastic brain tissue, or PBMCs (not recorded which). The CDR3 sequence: CASTRQHQETQYF. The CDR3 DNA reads TGTGCCAGCACCAGACAGCACCAAGAGACCCAGTACTTC.